These 29 T cell receptor beta chains came from one sample sequenced in a study of shared clonotypes between healthy human individuals. Produced via immunoSEQ multiplex PCR; TCRdb's table is partial and in-frame only. Of about 1 million clones in the sample, about 75% are singletons; the top ten hold about 1.5%. Sequencing was carried out using memory CD4+ T cells sorted from blood. The subset was: CD45RA-negative fraction. All receptors come from a man in his late teens or twenties in good health.

This chain's CDR3 is CASSYLVDYEQYF. The CDR3 nucleotides are TGTGCCAGCAGTTACTTGGTTGACTACGAGCAGTACTTC. The chain couples TRBV6-5 to TRBJ2-7; D uncertain. V dropped 1 base and J dropped 3 bases, with 7 bases sitting between them. Germline CDR1 and CDR2: MNHEY and SVGAGI. This CDR3 is 13 amino acids long.

The CDR3 sequence: CASSPRGGSQYF. The DNA of the CDR3 is TGTGCCAGTAGTCCTCGGGGGGGGTCCCAGTACTTC. This sequence joins TRBV19 and TRBJ2-4, with 8 bases that match TRBD2. This CDR3 contains 12 residues. The junction had 7 bases not matched to a gene; V was cut back by 5 bases and J by 13 bases. Looked up from germline, CDR1 is LNHDA and CDR2 is SQIVND (reference sequence).

This clone came up a few times. This chain links TRBV5-1 with TRBJ2-2, with D unresolved. Trimming took off 4 bases at V and 8 bases at J, with 9 bases between the two ends. The CDR3 runs to 12 residues. Per germline, CDR1 SGHRS and CDR2 YFSETQ. The CDR3 DNA reads TGCGCCAGCAGCCCCCTGAAGGGGGAGCTGTTTTTT. Protein product: CASSPLKGELFF.

The rearrangement uses TRBV5-4 and TRBJ2-1; TRBD2 matches 13 bases. The V and J ends lost 2 bases and 8 bases, in that order; junction bases with no gene match: 7. CDR1 SGHNT and CDR2 YYREEE come from the germline V gene (reference sequence). This CDR3 has 16 residues. The CDR3 nucleotides are TGTGCCAGCAGCTTACGGACTAGCGGGAGTCCGGATGAGCAGTTCTTC. Residues: CASSLRTSGSPDEQFF. The whole variable domain, remainder taken from reference TRBV5-4 and TRBJ2-1, is ETGVTQSPTHLIKTRGQQVTLRCSSQSGHNTVSWYQQALGQGPQFIFQYYREEENGRGNFPPRFSGLQFPNYSSELNVNALELDDSALYLCASSLRTSGSPDEQFFGPGTRLTVL.

The chain recombines TRBV28 with TRBJ2-1; maybe TRBD1 (6 bases). Trimming cost V 4 bases and J 5 bases, with 15 bases left between them. The CDR3 consists of 15 residues. Germline V gene data show CDR1 as MDHEN and CDR2 as SYDVKM. The CDR3 DNA reads TGTGCCAGCAGTTCCTACAGGGCATCTGACAATGAGCAGTTCTTC. It is translated as CASSSYRASDNEQFF.

This rearrangement joins TRBV10-1 to TRBJ1-2, with D unresolved. This CDR3 spans 17 amino acids. V gave up 3 bases and J gave up 3 bases, with 20 bases separating them. In germline, CDR1 is WNHNN, CDR2 SYGVQD (reference sequence). The CDR3: CASSEVVGDRRDYGYTF. Here the CDR3 DNA reads TGCGCCAGCAGTGAAGTGGTGGGAGATCGGCGAGACTATGGCTACACCTTC.

V usage is TRBV7-8 and J usage is TRBJ1-2, with D maybe TRBD1 (5 bases). V was pared by 4 bases and J by 7 bases, with 25 bases between. The CDR3 loop spans 17 amino acids. The V gene's germline CDR1 is SGHVS and CDR2 FQNEAQ. CDR3 in DNA: TGTGCCAGCAGCTCCCAGGGTCATGGCCCGGGTTCCGTTGGCTACACCTTC. Protein: CASSSQGHGPGSVGYTF.

The V gene is TRBV21-1, the J gene TRBJ2-7; the D call of TRBD2 is as the table states it, not checked on the DNA. TRBV21-1 is a pseudogene segment. This CDR3 is built from 16 residues. The CDR3 loop reads CASSKRAPSDSYEQYF. The DNA of the CDR3 is TGTGCCAGCAGCAAAAGGGCTCCTAGCGACTCCTACGAGCAGTACTTC.

CDR3: CASSQFPRMNTGELFF. The CDR3 DNA is TGTGCCAGCAGCCAATTTCCGAGAATGAACACCGGGGAGCTGTTTTTT. The chain recombines TRBV14 with TRBJ2-2; D is unclear. Looked up from germline, CDR1 is SGHDN and CDR2 is FVKESK. The CDR3 runs to 16 residues. V was cut by 2 bases and J by 1 base, with 11 bases left in between.

The CDR3 region has the DNA TGTGCCATCAGCATCGGACTAGCGGGGTGGGAGGGGACGCAGTATTTT. As protein: CAISIGLAGWEGTQYF. V and J are TRBV10-3 and TRBJ2-3; 12 bases match TRBD2. The CDR3 contains 16 residues. Germline trimming cut 6 bases from V and 9 bases from J; bases unmatched to any gene: 13. Germline assignment: CDR1 ENHRY and CDR2 SYGVKD.

This sequence joins TRBV6-1 and TRBJ2-3; D call uncertain. Between the trimmed V and J ends, which lost 4 bases and 0 bases, there was a span of 11 bases. Germline V CDR1 and CDR2: MNHNS, SASEGT. The CDR3 has 15 residues. The CDR3 region is CASSVGTKSTDTQYF. CDR3 sequence (DNA): TGTGCCAGCAGTGTTGGCACGAAGAGCACAGATACGCAGTATTTT.

The chain couples TRBV10-3 to TRBJ2-2; TRBD2 might be the D (7 bases). The CDR3 contains 16 residues. CDR1 is ENHRY, CDR2 SYGVKD, per germline. V was shortened by 5 bases and J by 3 bases, with 16 bases between the two germline ends. DNA of the CDR3: TGTGCCATCAGTCTGACAGGCCGGGGGGACACCGGGGAGCTGTTTTTT. Translated: CAISLTGRGDTGELFF.

The sample holds a few counts of this clone. Other DNA variants within this sample encode the same CDR3. The chain uses TRBV11-2 and TRBJ1-1; possible D gene TRBD1, 6 bases. The germline V gene has CDR1 SGHAT and CDR2 FQNNGV. The length of the CDR3 is 13 residues. V lost 6 bases, J lost 1 base, and 9 bases lay in between. This chain's CDR3 is CASSTQGNTEAFF. Written as DNA, the CDR3 is TGTGCCAGCAGTACACAGGGGAACACTGAAGCTTTCTTT. Full variable domain (missing parts from reference TRBV11-2 and TRBJ1-1): EAGVAQSPRYKIIEKRQSVAFWCNPISGHATLYWYQQILGQGPKLLIQFQNNGVVDDSQLPKDRFSAERLKGVDSTLKIQPAKLEDSAVYLCASSTQGNTEAFFGQGTRLTVV.

This chain uses TRBV7-2 with TRBJ1-1; no firm D call. The CDR3 runs 16 residues. Germline CDR1 SGHTA, CDR2 FQGNSA. Trimming shortened V by 2 bases and J by 0 bases, and 13 bases separated the two germline ends. This CDR3 is CASSLKSVRLNTEAFF. DNA for the CDR3: TGTGCCAGCAGCTTAAAGTCGGTCCGGTTGAACACTGAAGCTTTCTTT.

The chain joins TRBV25-1 to TRBJ1-5, with 11 bases aligning to TRBD1. CDR3 size: 15 residues. Per germline, CDR1 MGHDK and CDR2 SYGVNS. V shed 6 bases, J shed 7 bases, and the junction held 8 bases outside the gene matches. The CDR3 DNA reads TGTGCCAGCAGCGGACAGGGGGCGCGAGGGCAGCCCCAGCATTTT. Its protein is CASSGQGARGQPQHF.

A note on this clone: One junction end disagrees with the germline gene, perhaps due to a read error. The chain has TRBV7-7 and TRBJ1-1; D unclear. The CDR3 loop spans 13 amino acids. Germline-derived CDR1 and CDR2 are SSHAT and FNYEAQ (reference sequence). DNA of the CDR3: TGTGCTAGCAGCGCCTTCGCGGGCACTGAAGCTTTCTTT. Protein product: CASSAFAGTEAFF.

This sequence joins TRBV5-1 and TRBJ2-2, with D hard to call. Germline loops: CDR1 SGHRS, CDR2 YFSETQ. V lost 4 bases and J 0 bases, leaving 13 bases between the germline ends. The CDR3 is made up of 16 amino acids. CDR3 nucleotides: TGCGCCAGCAGCCCCGGTCGTGGGGCGAACACCGGGGAGCTGTTTTTT. This encodes CASSPGRGANTGELFF.

This chain links TRBV18 with TRBJ2-3; D perhaps matches TRBD2 (5 bases). CDR3 length: 13 amino acids. The ends were cut back, 3 bases at V and 9 bases at J, with 13 bases in the middle. Germline assignment: CDR1 KGHSH and CDR2 LQKENI. CDR3 sequence: CASSPLEWETQYF. CDR3 sequence (DNA): TGTGCCAGCTCACCCCTTGAGTGGGAGACGCAGTATTTT.

The J gene is TRBJ1-2, the V gene TRBV28; no firm D call. V shed 3 bases and J shed 3 bases, with 8 bases lying between them. The CDR3 has 13 amino acids. Germline V gene data show CDR1 as MDHEN and CDR2 as SYDVKM. CDR3 in DNA: TGTGCCAGCAGTTTGGTTCACGACTATGGCTACACCTTC. Encoded protein: CASSLVHDYGYTF.

The chain joins TRBV4-2 to TRBJ2-5; 11 nucleotides agree with TRBD2. J lost 5 bases, V lost 1 base, and 9 bases had no gene match. Per the germline V gene, CDR1 is LGHNA and CDR2 is YNFKEQ. The CDR3 loop spans 17 amino acids. This chain's CDR3 is CASSQARSGGARETQYF. The DNA for the CDR3 is TGTGCCAGCAGCCAAGCCCGTAGCGGGGGGGCACGGGAGACCCAGTACTTC.

This clone was seen a single time. This chain links TRBV27 with TRBJ2-3, with D maybe TRBD2 (6 bases). Germline V lookup: CDR1 MNHEY, CDR2 SMNVEV (reference sequence). The CDR3 has 13 residues. V lost 7 bases and J 3 bases, leaving 11 bases between the germline ends. DNA for the CDR3: TGTGCCAGCAAGGGCAGCGGGACAGATACGCAGTATTTT. Amino acids: CASKGSGTDTQYF.

The chain uses TRBV7-5 and TRBJ2-1; the DNA was not compared with TRBD2, the D call given in the table. TRBV7-5 is a pseudogene segment. CDR3 length equals 13 residues. In DNA form, the CDR3 reads TGTGCCAGAAGCTTAGGTCGAGTCAATGAGCAGTTCTTC. Its translation is CARSLGRVNEQFF.

The V and J genes are TRBV2 and TRBJ1-6, with 7 bases fitting TRBD1. Germline V gives CDR1 SNHLY, CDR2 FYNNEI. After removal of 8 bases from V and 7 bases from J, the junction contained 5 bases not matched to a gene. This CDR3 comprises 13 residues. The CDR3 reads CASEETGNSPLHF. In DNA, the CDR3 is TGTGCCAGCGAGGAGACAGGGAATTCACCCCTCCACTTT.

Turning to this clone: Other DNA sequences within the sample encode an identical CDR3. The V and J genes are TRBV9 and TRBJ2-7; either TRBD1 or TRBD2 may fit D (6 bases each). Trimming stripped 0 bases from V and 4 bases from J, with 14 bases between. CDR1 SGDLS and CDR2 YYNGEE come from the germline V gene. This CDR3 is built from 15 residues. In DNA form, the CDR3 reads TGTGCCAGCAGCGTAGAGTCCGGGGGCGGGTACGAGCAGTACTTC. This gives the protein CASSVESGGGYEQYF.

The gene calls are TRBV7-2 and TRBJ2-2, with D perhaps matching TRBD2 (6 bases). The CDR3 consists of 15 residues. V lost 2 bases and J lost 8, with 15 bases in between. CDR1 is SGHTA, CDR2 FQGNSA, per germline. For the CDR3, the DNA is TGTGCCAGCAGCTTAACGGTGGTGGGGACTGGGGAGCTGTTTTTT. Translation gives CASSLTVVGTGELFF.

This clone was detected ten times or more. The chain has TRBV5-8 and TRBJ1-1, with D possibly TRBD1 on 5 matching bases. V lost 7 bases, J lost 8 bases, and 27 bases lay in between. The CDR3 totals 16 residues. Germline loops: CDR1 SGHTS, CDR2 YDEGEE. CDR3 sequence: CASQSGTVGKGREAFF. The CDR3 nucleotides read TGTGCCAGCCAATCCGGGACGGTAGGGAAGGGTCGAGAAGCTTTCTTT.

The sample holds many counts of this clone. V gene TRBV15 combines with J gene TRBJ1-3; D is uncertain. The germline V and J ends were trimmed by 0 bases and 0 bases, with 6 bases remaining between them. The CDR3 is 15 residues long. Germline CDR1 and CDR2: LNHNV and YYDKDF (reference sequence). The chain's CDR3 is CATSRDQYSGNTIYF. In nucleotides, the CDR3 is TGTGCCACCAGCAGAGATCAATACTCTGGAAACACCATATATTTT.

The chain links TRBV15 to TRBJ1-2; a possible D gene is TRBD1 (6 bases). The CDR3 extends over 19 amino acids. Germline V gene lookup returns CDR1 LNHNV and CDR2 YYDKDF (reference sequence). V was cut by 0 bases and J by 4 bases, with 24 bases left in between. The CDR3 loop is CATSRDRPTPAHRAYGYTF. The CDR3 DNA follows: TGTGCCACCAGCAGAGATCGCCCAACCCCCGCACACAGGGCCTATGGCTACACCTTC.

The chain recombines TRBV19 with TRBJ2-7; a weak D match, TRBD2 (5 bases). Trimming removed 3 bases from V and 3 bases from J, with 9 bases in between. Germline-derived CDR1 and CDR2 are LNHDA and SQIVND (reference sequence). CDR3 length equals 13 residues. The CDR3 DNA sequence: TGTGCCAGTAGTATGGGAGTCGGCTACGAGCAGTACTTC. This translates into CASSMGVGYEQYF. Drawing the rest from reference TRBV19 and TRBJ2-7, the complete variable domain is DGGITQSPKYLFRKEGQNVTLSCEQNLNHDAMYWYRQDPGQGLRLIYYSQIVNDFQKGDIAEGYSVSREKKESFPLTVTSAQKNPTAFYLCASSMGVGYEQYFGPGTRLTVT.